These 17 T cell receptor beta chains were all obtained from the same sample, sequenced in a study of blood T cell repertoires in COVID-19. Only in-frame clones appear in the TCRdb table, and some are missing; sequencing was by immunoSEQ multiplex PCR. The sample yields around 64,000 clones, more than 75% seen once. Sequenced sample: peripheral blood. The receptors originated from a man of 80 years or more in a cohort sampled during active COVID-19.

Within the sample, this clone is medium-sized (0.01 to 0.1%). The rearrangement uses TRBV6-4 and TRBJ2-7; tentatively, D is TRBD2 (6 bases). The CDR3 runs 15 residues. CDR1 MRHNA and CDR2 SNTAGT come from the germline V gene. V was clipped by 3 bases and J by 3 bases, with 15 bases between them. The CDR3 DNA follows: TGTGCCAGCAGTGATTTGGAGGGGCAAGTCTACGAGCAGTACTTC. Protein sequence: CASSDLEGQVYEQYF.

As for this clone: Other DNA sequences in the sample encode the same CDR3. The V call is TRBV6-5, the J call TRBJ1-2; D is undetermined. V gave up 2 bases and J gave up 6 bases, with 10 bases separating them. Germline values: CDR1 MNHEY, CDR2 SVGAGI. This CDR3 has 13 amino acids. The CDR3 spells CASSYRGSNGYTF. The CDR3 DNA sequence: TGTGCCAGCAGTTACAGAGGATCTAATGGCTACACCTTC.

The chain carries TRBV7-2 and TRBJ1-5; 9 bases fit TRBD1. Germline CDR1 is SGHTA and CDR2 is FQGNSA. The CDR3 loop spans 15 amino acids. Trimming cost V 1 base and J 9 bases; bases outside gene matches: 7. CDR3 residues: CASSLELGQGRPQHF. The CDR3 DNA sequence: TGTGCCAGCAGCTTAGAGTTGGGACAGGGACGGCCCCAGCATTTT.

The V and J genes are TRBV7-3 and TRBJ2-1; the match to TRBD1 covers 9 bases. Per germline, CDR1 SGHTA and CDR2 FQGTGA. The CDR3 runs to 16 residues. J was trimmed by 4 bases and V by 4 bases; bases with no gene match: 8. This chain's CDR3 is CASSSSTGGRYNEQFF. For the CDR3, the DNA is TGTGCCAGCAGCTCATCTACAGGGGGCCGGTACAATGAGCAGTTCTTC.

The rearrangement links TRBV5-4 to TRBJ2-3; 7 bases match TRBD2. Germline CDR1 is SGHNT and CDR2 is YYREEE (reference sequence). V shed 2 bases and J 4 bases; nucleotides not matched to a gene: 7. The CDR3 totals 15 residues. Here the CDR3 reads CASSFSGPSPDTQYF. The CDR3, as DNA: TGTGCCAGCAGCTTTAGCGGGCCCTCGCCAGATACGCAGTATTTT.

The chain has TRBV7-3 and TRBJ2-2; 7 bases map to TRBD1. Germline V gives CDR1 SGHTA, CDR2 FQGTGA. V dropped 1 base and J dropped 1; count of bases not matched to a gene: 0. CDR3 length: 15 residues. Here the CDR3 reads CASSLNRGNTGELFF. The DNA for the CDR3 is TGTGCCAGCAGCTTAAACAGGGGGAACACCGGGGAGCTGTTTTTT.

The chain has TRBV27 and TRBJ2-7; D perhaps matches TRBD2 (5 bases). Germline CDR1 reads MNHEY; CDR2 reads SMNVEV (reference sequence). V shed 8 bases and J shed 6 bases, with 8 bases lying between them. CDR3 size: 10 residues. The CDR3 sequence is CASGLPEQYF. CDR3 coding DNA: TGTGCCAGCGGACTCCCCGAGCAGTACTTC.

V is TRBV6-6 and J is TRBJ1-5; the D is unclear. The CDR3 has 13 residues. Germline V CDR1 and CDR2: MNHNY, SVGAGI (reference sequence). Trimming removed 2 bases from V and 4 bases from J, with 6 bases in between. CDR3 coding DNA: TGTGCCAGCAGTTACGCGGGGAATCAGCCCCAGCATTTT. This encodes CASSYAGNQPQHF.

The rearrangement uses TRBV18 and TRBJ1-1, with TRBD1 matching over 7 bases. CDR3 length: 15 amino acids. V lost 5 bases and J lost 3; bases outside the gene matches: 9. CDR1 and CDR2 (germline): KGHSH, LQKENI. The CDR3 DNA sequence: TGTGCCAGCTCAGCCGTACAGGGGATGGACACTGAAGCTTTCTTT. Its protein product is CASSAVQGMDTEAFF. Full variable domain (outside the CDR3, taken from reference TRBV18 and TRBJ1-1): NAGVMQNPRHLVRRRGQEARLRCSPMKGHSHVYWYRQLPEEGLKFMVYLQKENIIDESGMPKERFSAEFPKEGPSILRIQQVVRGDSAAYFCASSAVQGMDTEAFFGQGTRLTVV.

The rearrangement links TRBV4-1 to TRBJ2-4; 9 bases are shared with TRBD2. This CDR3 is 17 amino acids long. The V gene's germline CDR1 is MGHRA and CDR2 YSYEKL. Trimming at V came to 0 bases and at J to 2 bases, leaving 5 bases not matched to a gene. The CDR3 here is CASSQERAGGTKNIQYF. CDR3 nucleotide sequence: TGCGCCAGCAGCCAAGAGAGGGCGGGAGGGACCAAAAACATTCAGTACTTC.

V gene TRBV19 combines with J gene TRBJ1-5; unclear D gene. The ends were cut back, 3 bases at V and 4 bases at J, with 7 bases in the middle. Looked up from germline, CDR1 is LNHDA and CDR2 is SQIVND (reference sequence). CDR3 length equals 13 residues. CDR3 nucleotide sequence: TGTGCCAGTAGTATGGACTCTAATCAGCCCCAGCATTTT. Its protein product is CASSMDSNQPQHF.

The V and J genes are TRBV3-1 (or the pseudogene TRBV3-2) and TRBJ2-7; TRBD1 matches 7 bases. The V and J ends lost 6 bases and 7 bases, in that order; junction bases with no gene match: 9. The CDR3 consists of 13 residues. CDR1 is LGHDT, CDR2 YNNKEL, per germline (reference sequence). As DNA, the CDR3 is TGTGCCAGCAGGTCAGGGGGAATGGAGGAGCAGTACTTC. As protein: CASRSGGMEEQYF.

This chain links TRBV5-8 with TRBJ2-1; 8 nucleotides match TRBD2. The CDR3 loop spans 14 amino acids. Germline CDR1 SGHTS, CDR2 YDEGEE. V was pared by 4 bases and J by 4 bases, with 4 bases of the junction left unmatched. The DNA of the CDR3 is TGTGCCAGCAGCCAGGGACTAGATTACAATGAGCAGTTCTTC. It codes for CASSQGLDYNEQFF.

The chain couples TRBV7-2 to TRBJ1-5; 7 bases match TRBD1. Germline values: CDR1 SGHTA, CDR2 FQGNSA. The CDR3 has 15 residues. After removal of 1 base from V and 4 bases from J, the junction contained 4 bases not matched to a gene. CDR3 loop: CASSLGGQINQPQHF. CDR3 nucleotides: TGTGCCAGCAGCTTAGGGGGACAGATAAATCAGCCCCAGCATTTT.

The V call is TRBV6-5, the J call TRBJ2-7, with 11 bases that match TRBD2. Trimming at V came to 3 bases and at J to 3 bases, leaving 1 base not matched to a gene. The CDR3 totals 14 residues. The germline V gene encodes CDR1 MNHEY and CDR2 SVGAGI. CDR3 region: CASSYGTSGYEQYF. The CDR3 coding sequence is TGTGCCAGCAGTTATGGGACTAGCGGCTACGAGCAGTACTTC.

The chain has TRBV19 and TRBJ1-5; D gene uncertain. V lost 7 bases and J lost 0, with 13 bases in between. CDR1 is LNHDA, CDR2 SQIVND, per germline (reference sequence). The CDR3 runs to 15 residues. CDR3 sequence (DNA): TGTGCCAGTATCCGGGAGACAAATAGCAATCAGCCCCAGCATTTT. It codes for CASIRETNSNQPQHF.

This chain joins TRBV6-5 and TRBJ2-4, with 15 bases lining up with TRBD2. Per germline, CDR1 MNHEY and CDR2 SVGAGI. This CDR3 spans 13 amino acids. The V and J ends lost 7 bases and 13 bases, in that order; junction bases with no gene match: 5. The DNA of the CDR3 is TGTGCCAGCACCGGGACTAGCGGGAGGTCCCAGTACTTC. It encodes CASTGTSGRSQYF.